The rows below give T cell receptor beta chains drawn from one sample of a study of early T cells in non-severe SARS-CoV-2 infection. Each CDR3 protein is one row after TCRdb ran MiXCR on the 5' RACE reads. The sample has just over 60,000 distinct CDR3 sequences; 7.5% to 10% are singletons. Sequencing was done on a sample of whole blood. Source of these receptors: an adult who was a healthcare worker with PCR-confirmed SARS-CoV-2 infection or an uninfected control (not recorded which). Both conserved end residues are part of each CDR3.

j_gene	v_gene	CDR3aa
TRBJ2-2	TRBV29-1	CSASSWDSNTGELFF
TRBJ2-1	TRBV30	CAWRRLSYNEQFF
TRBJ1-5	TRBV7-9	CASSLGQGNQPQHF
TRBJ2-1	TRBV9	CASSVVGHNEQFF
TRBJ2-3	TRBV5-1	CASSLAPSDGADTQYF
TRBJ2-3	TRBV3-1	CASSLLGTSGGAGTDTQYF
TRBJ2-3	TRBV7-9	CASRKAGSGNTDTQYF
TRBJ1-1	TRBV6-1	CASSESGTGVREAFF
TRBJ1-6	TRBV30	CAWSVLSQGNSPLRF
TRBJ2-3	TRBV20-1	CSASSPPGHDTQYF
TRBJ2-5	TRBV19	CASSRTRKETQYF
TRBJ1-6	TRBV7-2	CASSRTGGISYNSPLHF
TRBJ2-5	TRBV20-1	CSASRPTGTTKETQYF
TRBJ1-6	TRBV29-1	CSVGWDRNSPLHF
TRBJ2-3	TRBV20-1	CSAHNGGTTDTQYF
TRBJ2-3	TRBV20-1	CSASDHRDSTDTQYF
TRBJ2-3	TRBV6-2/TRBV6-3	CASSNFSRASTDTQYF
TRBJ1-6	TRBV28	CASSWGQGVDSPLHF
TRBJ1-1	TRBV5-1	CASSGPGQGNTEAFF
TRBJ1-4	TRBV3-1	CASSLTRGSREKLFF
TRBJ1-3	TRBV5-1	CASSLAVGHSGNTIYF
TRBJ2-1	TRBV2	CASNPWISSSYNEQFF
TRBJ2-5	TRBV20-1	CSAMGPRVETQYF
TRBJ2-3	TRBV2	CASSEITNWDTQYF